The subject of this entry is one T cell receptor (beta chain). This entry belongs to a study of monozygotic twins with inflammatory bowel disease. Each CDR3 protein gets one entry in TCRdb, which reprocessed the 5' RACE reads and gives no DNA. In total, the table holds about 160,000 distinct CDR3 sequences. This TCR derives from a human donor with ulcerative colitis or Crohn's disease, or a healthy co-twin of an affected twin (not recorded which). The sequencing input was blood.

CDR3 amino acids: CASSERGTGYYNEQFF. V and J are TRBV9 and TRBJ2-1; lacking DNA, the TRBD1 call made by TCRdb goes unchecked. The germline V gene has CDR1 SGDLS and CDR2 YYNGEE. The CDR3 runs to 16 residues. The complete variable domain, with remaining parts taken from reference TRBV9 and TRBJ2-1, reads DSGVTQTPKHLITATGQRVTLRCSPRSGDLSVYWYQQSLDQGLQFLIQYYNGEERAKGNILERFSAQQFPDLHSELNLSSLELGDSALYFCASSERGTGYYNEQFFGPGTRLTVL.